Each of the 30 T cell receptor beta chains below was sequenced from the same sample in a study of blood T cell repertoires in COVID-19. TCRdb's copy holds only in-frame clones and misses some; the assay was immunoSEQ multiplex PCR. The sample records tens of thousands of clones, 80% to 90% being singletons. Material: peripheral blood. The receptors shown here come from a woman in her fifties or sixties with COVID-19, enrolled during active disease.

The chain recombines TRBV9 with TRBJ1-2, with 7 bases aligning to TRBD1. This CDR3 has 15 amino acids. V shed 1 base and J 6 bases; nucleotides not matched to a gene: 9. Germline CDR1 SGDLS, CDR2 YYNGEE. The CDR3 loop reads CASSVSNRGSDGYTF. The CDR3 nucleotides read TGTGCCAGCAGCGTAAGTAACAGGGGATCGGATGGCTACACCTTC.

The chain joins TRBV14 to TRBJ1-2, with D uncertain. The CDR3 sequence is 15 residues long. Germline-derived CDR1 and CDR2 are SGHDN and FVKESK. V was clipped by 0 bases and J by 2 bases, with 10 bases between them. Here the CDR3 DNA reads TGTGCCAGCAGCCAAGATCTAGGAGAGAACTATGGCTACACCTTC. Translating gives CASSQDLGENYGYTF. Full variable domain (missing parts from reference TRBV14 and TRBJ1-2): EAGVTQFPSHSVIEKGQTVTLRCDPISGHDNLYWYRRVMGKEIKFLLHFVKESKQDESGMPNNRFLAERTGGTYSTLKVQPAELEDSGVYFCASSQDLGENYGYTFGSGTRLTVV.

The chain employs TRBV4-1 and TRBJ1-5; perhaps TRBD1 as D (5 bases). This CDR3 region has 19 residues. The germline V and J ends were trimmed by 3 bases and 5 bases, with 26 bases remaining between them. Germline V gene sequence: CDR1 MGHRA, CDR2 YSYEKL. The CDR3 sequence: CASSQTFVLRPGEDQPQHF. Written as DNA, the CDR3 is TGCGCCAGCAGCCAGACGTTTGTTTTGCGGCCGGGGGAGGATCAGCCCCAGCATTTT.

The chain has TRBV10-3 and TRBJ2-7, with TRBD2 identical over 10 bases. Trimming removed 2 bases from V and 2 bases from J; junction bases left unmatched: 15. The CDR3 runs to 19 residues. Germline lookup yields CDR1 ENHRY and CDR2 SYGVKD. The CDR3 here is CAISERWLAGARFAYEQYF. DNA for the CDR3: TGTGCCATCAGTGAGCGGTGGCTAGCGGGAGCCCGATTTGCCTACGAGCAGTACTTC.

The genes are TRBV28 and TRBJ2-1; 8 bases map to TRBD2. This CDR3 is 15 amino acids long. Trimming at V came to 6 bases and at J to 4 bases, leaving 8 bases not matched to a gene. Germline V CDR1 and CDR2: MDHEN, SYDVKM. CDR3 nucleotide sequence: TGTGCCAGCAGGAACCCGGGACTAGGGTACAATGAGCAGTTCTTC. The encoded protein is CASRNPGLGYNEQFF.

The chain recombines TRBV9 with TRBJ2-1; 11 nucleotides agree with TRBD1. The CDR3 runs to 15 residues. Germline lookup yields CDR1 SGDLS and CDR2 YYNGEE. The ends lost 4 bases at V and 8 bases at J; junction bases unmatched: 8. CDR3 amino acids: CASSLRTGGLDEQFF. The CDR3 DNA reads as TGTGCCAGCAGCCTCCGGACAGGGGGCTTGGATGAGCAGTTCTTC.

The V call is TRBV27, the J call TRBJ2-7, with TRBD2 matching over 10 bases. The germline V gene encodes CDR1 MNHEY and CDR2 SMNVEV (reference sequence). The length of the CDR3 is 15 residues. After removal of 4 bases from V and 8 bases from J, the junction contained 11 bases not matched to a gene. CDR3 nucleotides: TGTGCCAGCAGTTCCCCCGTAGCGGGAGGCGACCAGCAGTACTTC. It codes for CASSSPVAGGDQQYF.

V and J are TRBV19 and TRBJ1-5, with 11 bases matching TRBD1. After removal of 6 bases from V and 7 bases from J, the junction contained 8 bases not matched to a gene. Germline V gives CDR1 LNHDA, CDR2 SQIVND (reference sequence). The CDR3 totals 15 residues. The CDR3 spells CASRPRTGGRQPQHF. CDR3 nucleotide sequence: TGTGCCAGTAGGCCGCGGACAGGGGGCCGGCAGCCCCAGCATTTT.

J is TRBJ2-5 and V is TRBV15; unclear D gene. The CDR3 length is 12 residues. CDR1 is LNHNV and CDR2 is YYDKDF in the germline V gene (reference sequence). The V and J ends lost 3 bases and 3 bases respectively, with 5 bases between them. The CDR3 spells CATSRAEETQYF. The CDR3 DNA reads as TGTGCCACCAGCAGGGCAGAAGAGACCCAGTACTTC. The full variable domain, its missing parts supplied by reference TRBV15 and TRBJ2-5, is DAMVIQNPRYQVTQFGKPVTLSCSQTLNHNVMYWYQQKSSQAPKLLFHYYDKDFNNEADTPDNFQSRRPNTSFCFLDIRSPGLGDTAMYLCATSRAEETQYFGPGTRLLVL.

The chain is built from TRBV5-5 and TRBJ1-2, with TRBD1 identical over 8 bases. CDR3 size: 15 residues. Germline V lookup: CDR1 SGHKS, CDR2 YYEKEE (reference sequence). The J segment lost 2 bases and the V segment lost 0 bases, leaving 3 bases of the junction unmatched. CDR3 in amino acids: CASSLEQGVNYGYTF. For the CDR3, the DNA is TGTGCCAGCAGCTTGGAACAGGGGGTGAACTATGGCTACACCTTC.

V usage is TRBV24-1 and J usage is TRBJ2-1; D remains ambiguous. The CDR3 covers 12 residues. Germline V gene sequence: CDR1 KGHDR, CDR2 SFDVKD. Trimming cost V 4 bases and J 5 bases, with 5 bases left between them. Here the CDR3 reads CATSDPNNEQFF. DNA for the CDR3: TGTGCCACCAGTGACCCTAACAATGAGCAGTTCTTC.

The V and J genes are TRBV13 and TRBJ2-6; D is undetermined. The CDR3 runs 14 residues. Germline values: CDR1 PRHDT, CDR2 FYEKMQ (reference sequence). V was cut by 5 bases and J by 3 bases, with 8 bases left in between. In DNA, the CDR3 is TGTGCCAGCAGCAGCCTAGGTGGGGCCAACGTCCTGACTTTC. Translation gives CASSSLGGANVLTF. Combining the CDR3 with reference TRBV13 and TRBJ2-6 gives the whole variable domain AAGVIQSPRHLIKEKRETATLKCYPIPRHDTVYWYQQGPGQDPQFLISFYEKMQSDKGSIPDRFSAQQFSDYHSELNMSSLELGDSALYFCASSSLGGANVLTFGAGSRLTVL.

The gene calls are TRBV4-2 and TRBJ2-3, with 12 bases lining up with TRBD2. V was clipped by 3 bases and J by 2 bases; unmatched bases: 6. The germline V gene encodes CDR1 LGHNA and CDR2 YNFKEQ. The CDR3 contains 17 residues. The CDR3 DNA sequence: TGTGCCAGCAGCCACCAACTAGCGGGAGGCACCACAGATACGCAGTATTTT. It encodes CASSHQLAGGTTDTQYF.

The rearrangement uses TRBV2 and TRBJ2-3; D remains unclear. Trimming cost V 5 bases and J 6 bases, with 9 bases left between them. The germline V gene has CDR1 SNHLY and CDR2 FYNNEI. There are 12 residues in the CDR3. CDR3 DNA: TGTGCCAGCAGTCCTTTCTCGGATACGCAGTATTTT. Translated, it gives CASSPFSDTQYF. Full variable domain (remainder filled in from reference TRBV2 and TRBJ2-3): EPEVTQTPSHQVTQMGQEVILRCVPISNHLYFYWYRQILGQKVEFLVSFYNNEISEKSEIFDDQFSVERPDGSNFTLKIRSTKLEDSAMYFCASSPFSDTQYFGPGTRLTVL.

The rearrangement joins TRBV30 to TRBJ2-2; perhaps TRBD2 as D (6 bases). The germline V gene has CDR1 GTSNPN and CDR2 SVGIG (reference sequence). V shed 5 bases and J shed 5 bases, with 9 bases lying between them. There are 12 residues in the CDR3. CDR3: CAWEGGTGELFF. In nucleotides, the CDR3 is TGTGCCTGGGAGGGAGGTACCGGGGAGCTGTTTTTT.

The chain is built from TRBV2 and TRBJ2-7; D gene ambiguous. Germline values: CDR1 SNHLY, CDR2 FYNNEI. Trimming removed 3 bases at V and 3 bases at J, with 9 bases between. This CDR3 is 13 amino acids long. The CDR3 DNA reads TGTGCCAGCAGTGAGTACATGCACTACGAGCAGTACTTC. Translating it yields CASSEYMHYEQYF.

V is TRBV19 and J is TRBJ2-7; 9 bases align to TRBD1. Germline CDR1 is LNHDA and CDR2 is SQIVND (reference sequence). V was clipped by 6 bases and J by 7 bases; unmatched bases: 7. The CDR3 length is 13 residues. The CDR3 spells CASRDRGVGEQYF. The CDR3 DNA reads as TGTGCCAGTAGGGACAGGGGCGTGGGGGAGCAGTACTTC.

The V and J genes are TRBV7-8 and TRBJ2-5, with D perhaps given as TRBD1 or TRBD2 (7 bases each). The germline V and J ends were trimmed by 5 bases and 7 bases, with 17 bases remaining between them. The CDR3 length is 14 residues. CDR1 SGHVS and CDR2 FQNEAQ come from the germline V gene. CDR3 DNA sequence: TGTGCCAGCAGCCAGGGGGGGGCGCGATGGACCCAGTACTTC. It specifies CASSQGGARWTQYF.

Note on this clone: Additional DNA sequences in this sample encode the identical CDR3. The chain joins TRBV19 to TRBJ2-2; 9 bases fit TRBD2. Germline CDR1 LNHDA, CDR2 SQIVND (reference sequence). Trimming at V came to 1 base and at J to 6 bases, leaving 12 bases not matched to a gene. CDR3 length: 18 amino acids. The CDR3 sequence is CASSIVSVGSGRPGELFF. The CDR3 DNA is TGTGCCAGTAGTATAGTTTCCGTGGGGAGCGGGAGGCCCGGGGAGCTGTTTTTT.

J is TRBJ1-4 and V is TRBV2; TRBD1 is a possible D gene (5 bases). CDR3 length equals 12 residues. Per the germline V gene, CDR1 is SNHLY and CDR2 is FYNNEI. V lost 2 bases to trimming and J lost 8 bases, with 6 bases between them. The CDR3 DNA reads TGTGCCAGCAGTGAATACAGGGAAAAACTGTTTTTT. Its translation is CASSEYREKLFF.

CDR3 protein: CAWGLGAGSGEKLFF. The CDR3 coding sequence is TGTGCCTGGGGGTTAGGGGCGGGAAGTGGCGAAAAACTGTTTTTT. V usage is TRBV30 and J usage is TRBJ1-4, with D perhaps TRBD1 (5 bases). Germline CDR1 reads GTSNPN; CDR2 reads SVGIG (reference sequence). V was pared by 5 bases and J by 8 bases, with 21 bases between. This CDR3 region has 15 residues.

The chain joins TRBV10-3 to TRBJ1-2, with 9 positions matching TRBD1. V dropped 3 bases and J dropped 0; count of bases not matched to a gene: 2. The CDR3 runs 15 residues. The V gene's germline CDR1 is ENHRY and CDR2 SYGVKD. The DNA of the CDR3 is TGTGCCATCAGTGAACGACAGGGGGCTAACTATGGCTACACCTTC. Its translation is CAISERQGANYGYTF.

Only a few counts were recorded for this clone. V is TRBV19 and J is TRBJ2-6; D is unresolved. The CDR3 has 16 residues. V gave up 2 bases and J gave up 4 bases, with 12 bases separating them. Looked up from germline, CDR1 is LNHDA and CDR2 is SQIVND (reference sequence). In DNA, the CDR3 is TGTGCCAGTAGTATACGTCGAGCGCAGGGGGCCAACGTCCTGACTTTC. Translating it yields CASSIRRAQGANVLTF. Looking up the rest from reference TRBV19 and TRBJ2-6 gives the full variable domain: DGGITQSPKYLFRKEGQNVTLSCEQNLNHDAMYWYRQDPGQGLRLIYYSQIVNDFQKGDIAEGYSVSREKKESFPLTVTSAQKNPTAFYLCASSIRRAQGANVLTFGAGSRLTVL.

This clone was seen a handful of times. The rearrangement uses TRBV5-1 and TRBJ2-2; D ambiguous. Per the germline V gene, CDR1 is SGHRS and CDR2 is YFSETQ. Trimming pared 1 base from V and 5 bases from J, leaving 6 bases between. The CDR3 is 13 residues long. CDR3 amino acids: CASSLFVTGELFF. The DNA of the CDR3 is TGCGCCAGCAGCTTGTTCGTTACCGGGGAGCTGTTTTTT.

This chain links TRBV2 with TRBJ2-5; D is unresolved. CDR3 size: 12 residues. The V gene's germline CDR1 is SNHLY and CDR2 FYNNEI. The V gene lost 4 bases and the J gene lost 0 bases, with 3 bases spanning the gap. The CDR3 nucleotides are TGTGCCAGCAGTGTCAACCAAGAGACCCAGTACTTC. This gives the protein CASSVNQETQYF.

The chain is built from TRBV5-4 and TRBJ2-1; 8 nucleotides match TRBD2. V shed 0 bases and J 10 bases; nucleotides not matched to a gene: 3. Germline V gene data show CDR1 as SGHNT and CDR2 as YYREEE (reference sequence). CDR3 size: 13 residues. In DNA form, the CDR3 reads TGTGCCAGCAGCTTGGAACTAGCGGAAGAGCAGTTCTTC. It encodes CASSLELAEEQFF.

The CDR3 protein is CASGLTANTEAFF. DNA for the CDR3: TGTGCTAGTGGTTTGACAGCTAACACTGAAGCTTTCTTT. The chain recombines TRBV12-5 with TRBJ1-1; D unclear. The V end was cut by 2 bases, the J end by 2 bases, with 6 bases between. The CDR3 covers 13 residues. Germline assignment: CDR1 LGHNT and CDR2 FRNRAP.

V and J are TRBV29-1 and TRBJ2-7; TRBD1 is a possible D gene (8 bases). The CDR3 consists of 15 residues. From germline, CDR1 is SQVTM and CDR2 ANQGSEA. Between the trimmed V and J ends, which lost 6 bases and 7 bases, there was a span of 25 bases. CDR3 nucleotide sequence: TGCAGCGTAGCTACCGGGACAGGCCGGGGAGGGGAGCAGTACTTC. Protein sequence: CSVATGTGRGGEQYF.

The CDR3 is CSGNRGGEQYF. The DNA of the CDR3 is TGCAGCGGAAACAGGGGAGGCGAGCAGTACTTC. This rearrangement joins TRBV29-1 to TRBJ2-7; possible D gene TRBD1, 7 bases. Germline V gene lookup returns CDR1 SQVTM and CDR2 ANQGSEA. This CDR3 is 11 amino acids long. With 7 bases removed from V and 6 bases from J, the gap between germline ends came to 13 bases.

This clone occurred a few times. The V and J genes are TRBV3-1 (or the pseudogene TRBV3-2) and TRBJ1-1; the D is unclear. V lost 3 bases, J lost 4 bases, and 9 bases lay in between. Per germline, CDR1 LGHDT and CDR2 YNNKEL (reference sequence). The CDR3 runs to 13 residues. The CDR3 spells CASSHRGLTEAFF. Written as DNA, the CDR3 is TGTGCCAGCAGCCATAGAGGGCTCACTGAAGCTTTCTTT.